This T cell receptor beta chain comes out of a study of cytomegalovirus exposure and HLA in healthy donors listed by TCRdb under 2017. About the investigation overall: A later analysis indicated that the 100 to 150 validation repertoires were generated on the platform also employed for the roughly 720 repertoires of the first cohort. The study aimed to test whether cataloging public T cell receptors could reveal signatures of past pathogen exposure. In addition to the first cohort of around 670 subjects, a separate validation cohort of 120 different subjects was used. High-throughput TCR immunosequencing, statistical association of individual TCRs with disease status, and machine learning were combined to predict cytomegalovirus infection status. Here is what the overall study found, with its caveats: In vitro tests confirmed that a few of the cytomegalovirus-associated TCR beta chains recognize cytomegalovirus antigens. The classifier was reported to diagnose cytomegalovirus status with high specificity and sensitivity in both the original cohort and the validation cohort. The authors suggested that the approach could potentially be extended to other disease states and immunological phenotypes. Most TCR sequences were observed very rarely across donors, whereas some public TCRs were present in many individuals. Of the cluster scores, about 94% were above 0 in a later analysis, which found that TCRs clustered in the first cohort also tended to co-occur in the 120 validation repertoires. In the study, some 180 TCR beta chains were listed as associated with cytomegalovirus. The validation cohort had no HLA typing available for a later analysis, so co-occurrence within that cohort was assessed over all 120 or so repertoires.

Donors formed part of the validation cohort, which comprised 120 subjects and was distinct from the first cohort of 550 to 850 subjects. As for this clone: Its antigen target is currently unknown. Per-base quality was not reported, and no clone a single base away is much larger than it.

V loses 4 bases, J loses 6 bases, and the germline ends lie 16 bases apart. The germline V gene encodes CDR1 SNHLY and CDR2 FYNNEI. There are 14 amino acids in the CDR3, from cysteine to phenylalanine inclusive. Only CDR3 DNA remains: 42 bases, in frame from the first base. The library was produced with the immunoSEQ multiplex PCR assay. In the authors' own workflow: A statistical classification framework was developed to diagnose cytomegalovirus status using the catalog of TCR beta chain sequences. TCRdb's version of the immuneACCESS table is confined to in-frame rearrangements and falls short of the full clone set. An unresolved V gene accounts for under half of the shortfall where checked; the remainder is of unknown origin. V and J calls plus clone size are reproduced from that table; the DNA served to infer D and trimming. For this sample the table gives about 200,000 clones, of which approximately 82% were detected only once. The leading ten clones occupy around 15% of the sample.

Sequencing was done on a sample of PBMCs. The TCR was taken from a woman between 25 and 40 years old in good health and CMV-seropositive. This chain joins TRBV2 to TRBJ2-7; TRBD1 is possibly the D segment (5 matching bases). DNA sequence: TGTGCCAGCAGTGGAAGGGGCCAGGGTGGCGAGCAGTACTTC. Its amino acids are CASSGRGQGGEQYF.